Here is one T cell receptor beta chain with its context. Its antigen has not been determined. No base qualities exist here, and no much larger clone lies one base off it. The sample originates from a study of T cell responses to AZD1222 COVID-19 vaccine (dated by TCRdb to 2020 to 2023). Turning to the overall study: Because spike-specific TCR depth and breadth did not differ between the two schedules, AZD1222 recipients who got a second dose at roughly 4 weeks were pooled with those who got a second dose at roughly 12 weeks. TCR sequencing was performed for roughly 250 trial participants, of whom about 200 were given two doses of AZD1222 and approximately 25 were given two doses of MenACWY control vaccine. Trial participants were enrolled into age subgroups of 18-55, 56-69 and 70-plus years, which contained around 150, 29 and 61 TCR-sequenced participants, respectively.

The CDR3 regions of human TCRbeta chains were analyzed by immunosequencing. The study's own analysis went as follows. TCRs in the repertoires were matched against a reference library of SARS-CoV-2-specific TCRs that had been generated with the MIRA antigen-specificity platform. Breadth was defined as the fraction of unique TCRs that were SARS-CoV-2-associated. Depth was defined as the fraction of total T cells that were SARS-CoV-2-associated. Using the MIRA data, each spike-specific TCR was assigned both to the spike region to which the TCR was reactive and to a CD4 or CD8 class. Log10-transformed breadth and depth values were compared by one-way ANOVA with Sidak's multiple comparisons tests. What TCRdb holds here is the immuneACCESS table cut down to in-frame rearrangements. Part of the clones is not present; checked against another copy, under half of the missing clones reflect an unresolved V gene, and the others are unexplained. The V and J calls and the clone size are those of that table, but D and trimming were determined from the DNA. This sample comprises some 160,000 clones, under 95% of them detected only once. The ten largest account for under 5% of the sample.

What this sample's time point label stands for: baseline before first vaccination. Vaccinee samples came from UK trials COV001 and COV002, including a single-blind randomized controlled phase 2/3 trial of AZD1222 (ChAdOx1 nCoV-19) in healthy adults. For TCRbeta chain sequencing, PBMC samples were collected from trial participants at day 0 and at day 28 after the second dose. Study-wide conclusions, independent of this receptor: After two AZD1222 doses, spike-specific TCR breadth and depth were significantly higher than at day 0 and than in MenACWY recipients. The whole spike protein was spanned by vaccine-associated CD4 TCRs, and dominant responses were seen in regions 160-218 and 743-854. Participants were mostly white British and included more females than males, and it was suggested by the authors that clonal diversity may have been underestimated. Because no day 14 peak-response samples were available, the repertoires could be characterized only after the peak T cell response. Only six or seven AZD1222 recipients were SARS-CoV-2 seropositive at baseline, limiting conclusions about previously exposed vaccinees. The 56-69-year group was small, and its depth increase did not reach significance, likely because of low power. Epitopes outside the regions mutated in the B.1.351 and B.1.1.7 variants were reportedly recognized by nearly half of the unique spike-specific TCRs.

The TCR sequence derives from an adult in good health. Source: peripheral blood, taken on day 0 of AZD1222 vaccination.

The CDR3 corresponds to CASSESREPHSPLHF. The sequenced DNA is TGCGCCAGCAGTGAGTCAAGGGAACCTCATTCACCCCTCCACTTT. The V and J segments used are TRBV10-1 and TRBJ1-6; the D gene cannot be named for sure. CDR3 length: 15 amino acids, cysteine to phenylalanine. The only DNA kept is the CDR3, 45 bases in frame from the first base. The junction shows trimming of 0 bases on V and 8 bases on J, plus 11 bases between the germline ends. Taken from the germline V gene (reference sequence), the CDR1 and CDR2 loops are WNHNN and SYGVQD.